A single sample is the source of the 5 T cell receptor beta chains below, sequenced in a study of persistence of HIV-infected CD4 T cells. The libraries were made with immunoSEQ version 4 in survey mode. Produced via immunoSEQ multiplex PCR; TCRdb's table is partial and in-frame only. The table shows 35,000 to 45,000 clones, with about 85% occurring only once. No antigens are known for them. Cells were stimulated nonspecifically with anti-CD3/anti-CD28 magnetic beads. Responding CD4+ T cells were sorted by upregulation of both CD40 ligand and CD69. Sequencing was performed on CD4+ T cells sorted from PBMCs after approximately 19-hour stimulation, taken from a patient who received antiretroviral therapy. The receptors derive from an adult woman with HIV who was CMV-seropositive.

The chain combines TRBV30 with TRBJ1-2, with 7 positions matching TRBD1. V trimming: 2 bases; J trimming: 3 bases; junction bases outside the gene matches: 9. CDR1 is GTSNPN and CDR2 is SVGIG in the germline V gene (reference sequence). CDR3 length: 15 residues. For the CDR3, the DNA is TGTGCCTGGAGTCGTAACAGGGGTAGGGACTATGGCTACACCTTC. This sequence encodes CAWSRNRGRDYGYTF.

The chain uses TRBV7-6 and TRBJ2-7, with D unresolved. The CDR3 has 12 amino acids. The V and J ends lost 5 bases and 3 bases respectively, with 8 bases between them. The germline gives CDR1 SGHVS, CDR2 FNYEAQ. This CDR3 reads CASSRDGYEQYF. The CDR3 nucleotides read TGTGCCAGCAGCCGAGACGGCTACGAGCAGTACTTC.

The chain employs TRBV5-4 and TRBJ2-3; tentative D call: TRBD2 (6 bases). The CDR3 extends over 17 amino acids. From germline, CDR1 is SGHNT and CDR2 YYREEE (reference sequence). Trimming pared 4 bases from V and 2 bases from J, leaving 20 bases between. As DNA, the CDR3 is TGTGCCAGCAGCCCCGGGTTTGCGGGGATGGCCACAGATACGCAGTATTTT. The encoded protein is CASSPGFAGMATDTQYF.

This sequence joins TRBV9 and TRBJ2-5; unclear D gene. With 3 bases removed from V and 5 bases from J, the gap between germline ends came to 8 bases. The CDR3 has 12 residues. Germline assignment: CDR1 SGDLS and CDR2 YYNGEE. This chain's CDR3 is CASSGRMETQYF. The CDR3 coding sequence is TGTGCCAGCAGCGGGAGAATGGAGACCCAGTACTTC.

This chain connects TRBV27 to TRBJ2-2; D is possibly TRBD1 (5 bases). This CDR3 has 13 residues. Germline lookup yields CDR1 MNHEY and CDR2 SMNVEV (reference sequence). V shed 10 bases and J shed 2 bases, with 11 bases lying between them. This CDR3 reads CATWTPNTGELFF. DNA of the CDR3: TGTGCCACCTGGACACCCAACACCGGGGAGCTGTTTTTT.